Shown below are 15 T cell receptor beta chains from a single sample sequenced in a study of T cell clonotyping in hematopoietic cell transplantation. The method was immunoSEQ multiplex PCR; TCRdb's version includes in-frame clones alone and lacks a portion of them. The sample shows some 30,000 clones, roughly 80% of them seen only once. As to time point: recipient sample about 28 days before transplant, after cytoreduction. The sample was peripheral blood mononuclear cells, taken before stem cell transplant. The source is a woman in her 30s with chronic myeloid leukemia. Some clones in this sample may be carry-over from other donors' samples.

This clone was detected a few times. The gene calls are TRBV2 and TRBJ1-2; D not resolved. The ends were cut back, 6 bases at V and 4 bases at J, with 6 bases in the middle. Per the germline V gene, CDR1 is SNHLY and CDR2 is FYNNEI. The CDR3 is 11 residues long. In DNA form, the CDR3 reads TGTGCCAGCAGAGAATCCTATGGCTACACCTTC. Translating it yields CASRESYGYTF.

This chain uses TRBV6-5 with TRBJ2-3; TRBD2 agrees at 9 bases. CDR1 is MNHEY and CDR2 is SVGAGI in the germline V gene. The CDR3 is made up of 15 amino acids. J gave up 2 bases and V 4 bases, and 4 bases lay outside the gene matches. The CDR3 bases are TGTGCCAGCAGTTCAGTAGCGGGGGACACAGATACGCAGTATTTT. Its translation: CASSSVAGDTDTQYF.

This chain connects TRBV30 to TRBJ2-1; 7 bases agree with TRBD1. V trimming: 3 bases; J trimming: 0 bases; junction bases outside the gene matches: 8. This CDR3 contains 16 residues. Germline CDR1 and CDR2: GTSNPN and SVGIG (reference sequence). The CDR3, as DNA: TGTGCCTGGAGCCCGGGACAGCGAAGCTCCTACAATGAGCAGTTCTTC. Amino acid sequence: CAWSPGQRSSYNEQFF. The full variable domain, completed using reference TRBV30 and TRBJ2-1, is SQTIHQWPATLVQPVGSPLSLECTVEGTSNPNLYWYRQAAGRGLQLLFYSVGIGQISSEVPQNLSASRPQDRQFILSSKKLLLSDSGFYLCAWSPGQRSSYNEQFFGPGTRLTVL.

This clone turned up a few times. The chain combines TRBV6-1 with TRBJ2-7; 9 bases match TRBD1. This CDR3 spans 13 amino acids. V gave up 6 bases and J gave up 3 bases; unmatched junction bases: 3. CDR1 is MNHNS, CDR2 SASEGT, per germline. The DNA for the CDR3 is TGTGCCAGCAGACAGGGGGCGAACTACGAGCAGTACGTC. The encoded protein is CASRQGANYEQYV.

This chain links TRBV30 with TRBJ2-2; D call uncertain. The CDR3 is made up of 14 amino acids. V shed 8 bases and J shed 2 bases, with 15 bases lying between them. In germline, CDR1 is GTSNPN, CDR2 SVGIG (reference sequence). Written as DNA, the CDR3 is TGTGCCACAACGCCCCGTGGAAACACCGGGGAGCTGTTTTTT. As protein: CATTPRGNTGELFF.

The chain joins TRBV21-1 to TRBJ2-1. TRBV21-1 is assigned pseudogene status. This CDR3 is built from 16 residues. Here the CDR3 reads CASSKGPARGEDEQFF. In DNA form, the CDR3 reads TGTGCCAGCAGCAAGGGGCCCGCTAGGGGGGAGGATGAGCAGTTCTTC.

The chain links TRBV6-1 to TRBJ2-4; TRBD1 aligns across 9 bases. Germline loops: CDR1 MNHNS, CDR2 SASEGT. V trimming: 7 bases; J trimming: 7 bases; junction bases outside the gene matches: 5. The CDR3 loop spans 13 amino acids. CDR3 DNA sequence: TGTGCCAGCACTGGGACAGGGCGGAACATTCAGTACTTC. Amino acids: CASTGTGRNIQYF.

V gene TRBV6-1 combines with J gene TRBJ2-3; 11 positions agree with TRBD2. Trimming took 0 bases from V and 0 from J; bases not matched to a gene: 5. The length of the CDR3 is 18 residues. Germline V gene lookup returns CDR1 MNHNS and CDR2 SASEGT. The CDR3 bases are TGTGCCAGCAGTGAAGCTCTAGCGGGGGGTGGTAGCACAGATACGCAGTATTTT. It codes for CASSEALAGGGSTDTQYF.

V gene TRBV27 combines with J gene TRBJ1-6; TRBD1 might be the D (6 bases). There are 16 residues in the CDR3. V lost 6 bases and J 4 bases, leaving 16 bases between the germline ends. Germline V CDR1 and CDR2: MNHEY, SMNVEV (reference sequence). CDR3 coding DNA: TGTGCCAGCAGGGCCGCGACAGGAACTTATAATTCACCCCTCCACTTT. Translated, it gives CASRAATGTYNSPLHF.

The chain recombines TRBV6-5 with TRBJ2-7; D is perhaps TRBD1 (6 bases). V was shortened by 5 bases and J by 5 bases, with 16 bases between the two germline ends. From germline, CDR1 is MNHEY and CDR2 SVGAGI. The CDR3 spans 14 residues. This chain's CDR3 is CASSHPQGTHEQYF. CDR3 sequence (DNA): TGTGCCAGCAGTCACCCACAGGGAACCCACGAGCAGTACTTC.

V and J are TRBV5-4 and TRBJ2-2; D might be TRBD2 (6 bases). Germline CDR1 is SGHNT and CDR2 is YYREEE (reference sequence). The V gene lost 3 bases and the J gene lost 6 bases, with 18 bases spanning the gap. This CDR3 is 16 amino acids long. The DNA of the CDR3 is TGTGCCAGCAGCTACGCTGGACTAAGAGCGGCCGGGGAGCTGTTTTTT. It yields the protein CASSYAGLRAAGELFF.

This sequence joins TRBV7-2 and TRBJ2-3, with 11 bases fitting TRBD2. The trim removed 2 bases at V and 4 bases at J, leaving 5 bases unmatched. The length of the CDR3 is 16 residues. Per the germline V gene, CDR1 is SGHTA and CDR2 is FQGNSA. The CDR3 loop is CASSLRPGLAADTQYF. As DNA, the CDR3 is TGTGCCAGCAGCTTAAGGCCGGGACTAGCGGCAGATACGCAGTATTTT.

The chain is built from TRBV28 and TRBJ1-1; perhaps TRBD1 as D (5 bases). The CDR3 has 13 amino acids. V was pared by 2 bases and J by 6 bases, with 10 bases between. Germline values: CDR1 MDHEN, CDR2 SYDVKM. The CDR3 nucleotides are TGTGCCAGCAGTTTACTGAGGGGAGCTGAAGCTTTCTTT. Amino acids: CASSLLRGAEAFF.

This chain connects TRBV10-3 to TRBJ2-3; D is undetermined. The CDR3 is made up of 14 amino acids. Germline CDR1 ENHRY, CDR2 SYGVKD. V gave up 4 bases and J gave up 2 bases, with 10 bases separating them. DNA for the CDR3: TGTGCCATCAGTGCTAGGCTAGACACAGATACGCAGTATTTT. It translates to CAISARLDTDTQYF.

This clone was found once. The genes are TRBV5-6 and TRBJ2-1, with D unclear. V was trimmed by 1 base and J by 7 bases, leaving 6 bases between them. The CDR3 covers 12 residues. CDR1 is SGHDT and CDR2 is YYEEEE in the germline V gene. The CDR3 region is CASSLPINEQFF. The CDR3 DNA follows: TGTGCCAGCAGCTTGCCGATTAATGAGCAGTTCTTC.